The 21 T cell receptor beta chains reported below all come from one sample, sequenced in a study of T cell responses to AZD1222 COVID-19 vaccine. Here immunoSEQ multiplex PCR was the method, and the copy in TCRdb shows in-frame clones only, minus some. The table lists some 55,000 clones, 70% to 90% of them singletons. The sequenced sample was peripheral blood, obtained on day 0 of AZD1222 vaccination. Every receptor here comes from an adult in good health.

V gene TRBV7-2 combines with J gene TRBJ2-2, with 12 bases aligning to TRBD2. The germline gives CDR1 SGHTA, CDR2 FQGNSA. This CDR3 spans 16 amino acids. With 5 bases clipped from V and 2 bases from J, the junction kept 3 bases outside the gene matches. DNA of the CDR3: TGTGCCAGCAGCCGGGGACTAGCGGGTAACACCGGGGAGCTGTTTTTT. Translated, it gives CASSRGLAGNTGELFF. The full variable domain, completed using reference TRBV7-2 and TRBJ2-2, is GAGVSQSPSNKVTEKGKDVELRCDPISGHTALYWYRQSLGQGLEFLIYFQGNSAPDKSGLPSDRFSAERTGGSVSTLTIQRTQQEDSAVYLCASSRGLAGNTGELFFGEGSRLTVL.

The CDR3 reads CASSLAPSGVGETQYF. DNA of the CDR3: TGCGCCAGCAGCTTGGCCCCTAGCGGGGTAGGAGAGACCCAGTACTTC. This rearrangement joins TRBV5-1 to TRBJ2-5; 9 bases line up with TRBD2. There are 16 residues in the CDR3. CDR1 and CDR2 from the germline V gene are SGHRS and YFSETQ. V was clipped by 0 bases and J by 4 bases; unmatched bases: 7.

V is TRBV7-8 and J is TRBJ2-1; maybe TRBD1 (6 bases). Germline V gene sequence: CDR1 SGHVS, CDR2 FQNEAQ. The CDR3 is 15 amino acids. Between the trimmed V and J ends, which lost 1 base and 8 bases, there was a span of 15 bases. CDR3 protein: CASSLVVAGDHEQFF. As DNA, the CDR3 is TGTGCCAGCAGCTTAGTGGTCGCAGGGGACCATGAGCAGTTCTTC.

The genes are TRBV29-1 and TRBJ1-1; D ambiguous. In germline, CDR1 is SQVTM, CDR2 ANQGSEA. Trimming pared 1 base from V and 7 bases from J, leaving 10 bases between. The CDR3 runs to 12 residues. This chain's CDR3 is CSVEVMGGEAFF. DNA for the CDR3: TGCAGCGTTGAAGTCATGGGAGGTGAAGCTTTCTTT. Using reference TRBV29-1 and TRBJ1-1 for the parts outside the CDR3, the full variable domain is SAVISQKPSRDICQRGTSLTIQCQVDSQVTMMFWYRQQPGQSLTLIATANQGSEATYESGFVIDKFPISRPNLTFSTLTVSNMSPEDSSIYLCSVEVMGGEAFFGQGTRLTVV.

This clone was picked up one time. The chain joins TRBV5-6 to TRBJ1-4, with 9 bases aligning to TRBD1. The CDR3 contains 14 residues. Germline V CDR1 and CDR2: SGHDT, YYEEEE. With V trimmed by 4 bases and J by 8 bases, 6 bases remained unmatched. The CDR3 region has the DNA TGTGCCAGCAGCCAGGGACAGGGTCGAGAAAAACTGTTTTTT. Protein sequence: CASSQGQGREKLFF.

This clone occurred a few times. The chain carries TRBV6-2 or TRBV6-3 and TRBJ2-7; 7 bases are shared with TRBD1. The germline V gene encodes CDR1 MNHEY and CDR2 SVGEGT. Losses at the gene ends were 4 bases for V and 6 bases for J; bases not matched to a gene: 12. The CDR3 has 15 amino acids. Written as DNA, the CDR3 is TGTGCCAGCAGTTCCCTCATGAGAGGGGGCGCCGAGCAGTACTTC. Protein product: CASSSLMRGGAEQYF.

V and J are TRBV11-2 and TRBJ2-7; D not resolved. CDR1 and CDR2 from the germline V gene are SGHAT and FQNNGV. There are 14 residues in the CDR3. Between the trimmed V and J ends, which lost 1 base and 0 bases, there was a span of 7 bases. The CDR3 nucleotides are TGTGCCAGCAGCTTAGGCCTTCCCTCCTACGAGCAGTACTTC. Translated: CASSLGLPSYEQYF.

The rearrangement uses TRBV11-2 and TRBJ1-3; possible D gene TRBD1, 5 bases. Germline V gives CDR1 SGHAT, CDR2 FQNNGV. CDR3 size: 15 residues. The V end was cut by 2 bases, the J end by 0 bases, with 8 bases between. In DNA, the CDR3 is TGTGCCAGCAGCTTATGGGGCAACTCTGGAAACACCATATATTTT. Translation gives CASSLWGNSGNTIYF.

The J gene is TRBJ1-5, the V gene TRBV28; D might be TRBD1 (6 bases). The CDR3 loop spans 13 amino acids. Trimming took off 6 bases at V and 10 bases at J, with 16 bases between the two ends. Looked up from germline, CDR1 is MDHEN and CDR2 is SYDVKM. CDR3 sequence (DNA): TGTGCCAGCAGATCCGGGACAATTTATCCCCAGCATTTT. It codes for CASRSGTIYPQHF.

The rearrangement uses TRBV18 and TRBJ1-1, with D possibly matching TRBD1 (6 bases). V shed 2 bases and J shed 0 bases, with 13 bases lying between them. CDR3 length equals 16 residues. Germline CDR1 and CDR2: KGHSH and LQKENI. The CDR3 loop is CASSPNRVGMNTEAFF. The CDR3 DNA is TGTGCCAGCTCACCAAACAGGGTGGGCATGAACACTGAAGCTTTCTTT.

The CDR3 loop reads CASSQRWDRGSPGYTF. CDR3 coding DNA: TGTGCCAGCAGCCAAAGATGGGACAGGGGCTCCCCGGGCTACACCTTC. The chain links TRBV3-1 (or the pseudogene TRBV3-2) to TRBJ1-2; 10 bases fit TRBD1. J was trimmed by 8 bases and V by 2 bases; bases with no gene match: 11. Germline assignment: CDR1 LGHDT and CDR2 YNNKEL (reference sequence). The CDR3 is 16 amino acids.

V is TRBV5-4 and J is TRBJ2-1; D call uncertain. Trimming left V 0 bases short and J 10 bases short, with 5 bases between. Germline values: CDR1 SGHNT, CDR2 YYREEE (reference sequence). CDR3 length: 11 amino acids. The CDR3, as DNA: TGTGCCAGCAGCTTGGCGCGCGAGCAGTTCTTC. Amino acid sequence: CASSLAREQFF.

The CDR3 DNA is TGTGCCAGCAGCACCCCGGGCCGCAGCTCTGGGGCCAACGTCCTGACTTTC. It is translated as CASSTPGRSSGANVLTF. This sequence joins TRBV3-1 (or the pseudogene TRBV3-2) and TRBJ2-6; D not certain. V gave up 5 bases and J gave up 0 bases, with 14 bases separating them. Germline lookup yields CDR1 LGHDT and CDR2 YNNKEL (reference sequence). This CDR3 has 17 amino acids.

The chain recombines TRBV9 with TRBJ1-1; tentatively, D is TRBD1 (6 bases). Trimming cost V 0 bases and J 4 bases, with 13 bases left between them. Per the germline V gene, CDR1 is SGDLS and CDR2 is YYNGEE. The CDR3 is made up of 15 amino acids. CDR3 region: CASSVAVGGLTEAFF. The CDR3 nucleotides are TGTGCCAGCAGCGTAGCTGTCGGGGGCCTCACTGAAGCTTTCTTT. The variable domain in full, completed from reference TRBV9 and TRBJ1-1, reads DSGVTQTPKHLITATGQRVTLRCSPRSGDLSVYWYQQSLDQGLQFLIQYYNGEERAKGNILERFSAQQFPDLHSELNLSSLELGDSALYFCASSVAVGGLTEAFFGQGTRLTVV.

V is TRBV5-1 and J is TRBJ1-2, with D perhaps matching TRBD1 (6 bases). The CDR3 contains 14 residues. The germline V gene encodes CDR1 SGHRS and CDR2 YFSETQ. V lost 7 bases and J 0 bases, leaving 13 bases between the germline ends. CDR3 coding DNA: TGCGCCAGCTCCCCCACAGGGACTAACTATGGCTACACCTTC. Its translation is CASSPTGTNYGYTF.

This clone was observed once. The gene calls are TRBV7-9 and TRBJ1-1; 8 bases fit TRBD1. V was pared by 5 bases and J by 1 base, with 0 bases of the junction left unmatched. CDR1 is SEHNR, CDR2 FQNEAQ, per germline (reference sequence). The CDR3 has 13 residues. The CDR3 sequence is CASSDRGNTEAFF. CDR3 DNA: TGTGCCAGCAGCGACAGGGGGAACACTGAAGCTTTCTTT.

The CDR3 loop is CASSLDDRGFSYEQYF. CDR3 bases: TGTGCCAGCAGCTTGGATGACAGGGGTTTTTCCTACGAGCAGTACTTC. The rearrangement joins TRBV7-9 to TRBJ2-7; 8 positions agree with TRBD1. The CDR3 totals 16 residues. Germline CDR1 and CDR2: SEHNR and FQNEAQ (reference sequence). J was trimmed by 1 base and V by 3 bases; bases with no gene match: 8.

The chain carries TRBV4-1 and TRBJ1-2, with D uncertain. V was cut by 4 bases and J by 1 base, with 13 bases left in between. The CDR3 covers 15 residues. CDR1 is MGHRA, CDR2 YSYEKL, per germline. CDR3 DNA sequence: TGCGCCAGCAGCCCCGAGTTCACTAATAACTATGGCTACACCTTC. This codes for CASSPEFTNNYGYTF.

The chain joins TRBV6-5 to TRBJ2-7, with 7 bases matching TRBD1. The CDR3 loop spans 14 amino acids. The ends lost 10 bases at V and 2 bases at J; junction bases unmatched: 11. Per the germline V gene, CDR1 is MNHEY and CDR2 is SVGAGI. The CDR3 sequence: CATTPTGRPYEQYF. DNA of the CDR3: TGTGCCACGACCCCGACAGGGCGCCCCTACGAGCAGTACTTC.

The J gene is TRBJ1-2, the V gene TRBV4-1, with D perhaps matching TRBD1 (5 bases). V was cut by 1 base and J by 0 bases, with 9 bases left in between. Germline assignment: CDR1 MGHRA and CDR2 YSYEKL. CDR3 size: 15 residues. The CDR3 bases are TGCGCCAGCAGCCAAGGGTCGGGACCTAACTATGGCTACACCTTC. Translation gives CASSQGSGPNYGYTF.

The genes are TRBV4-2 and TRBJ1-6; D ambiguous. Trimming removed 0 bases from V and 3 bases from J, with 9 bases in between. The CDR3 totals 16 residues. Looked up from germline, CDR1 is LGHNA and CDR2 is YNFKEQ. The CDR3 coding sequence is TGTGCCAGCAGCCAAGAGTGGGGAAACTATAATTCACCCCTCCACTTT. It is translated as CASSQEWGNYNSPLHF.